This entry features one T cell receptor beta chain sequence. Its antigen is not known. CD4+ cells were split into CD45RA+ naive and CD45RA-negative memory subsets. V was shortened by 2 bases and J by 1 base, with 11 bases between the two germline ends. Germline-derived CDR1 and CDR2 are SGHTA and FQGTGA. This CDR3 has 16 residues. The data derive from a study of shared clonotypes between healthy human individuals. Study in general: Donor ages ranged 18 to 49 years: a couple of women, a few men. Study-level results: Against clonotypes common to all four donors, non-shared ones had lower generation probabilities.

Assay: immunoSEQ multiplex PCR; the TCRdb copy retains only in-frame clones and omits some. The sample lists approximately 2,300,000 clones, under 95% occurring once. This clonotype was obtained from a man aged 18 to 35 in good health. Some clones in this sample may be carry-over from other donors' samples. This chain connects TRBV7-3 to TRBJ2-2; D uncertain. Sequencing was done on a sample of naive CD4+ T cells from PBMCs. Noted subset: CD45RA+ positively selected. This CDR3 reads CASSLLGGQNTGELFF. Written as DNA, the CDR3 is TGTGCCAGCAGCTTACTTGGCGGCCAGAACACCGGGGAGCTGTTTTTT.